The clone carrying this T cell receptor (beta chain) was counted once. TCRdb's table, derived via immunoSEQ multiplex PCR, lists solely in-frame clones and lacks some. The table includes more than 200,000 clones, over 85% detected once. This record comes from a study of blood T cell repertoires in COVID-19. The CDR3 is 15 residues long. With V trimmed by 5 bases and J by 6 bases, 9 bases remained unmatched. The V gene's germline CDR1 is SGHTA and CDR2 FQGTGA. This chain uses TRBV7-3 with TRBJ2-2; 7 positions match TRBD1. The clonotype comes from a young woman with acute COVID-19. Sequencing was performed on PBMCs or T cells enriched from blood (not recorded which). In DNA, the CDR3 is TGTGCCAGCAGCCTACAGGGGCGAGGCGCCGGGGAGCTGTTTTTT. The encoded protein is CASSLQGRGAGELFF.